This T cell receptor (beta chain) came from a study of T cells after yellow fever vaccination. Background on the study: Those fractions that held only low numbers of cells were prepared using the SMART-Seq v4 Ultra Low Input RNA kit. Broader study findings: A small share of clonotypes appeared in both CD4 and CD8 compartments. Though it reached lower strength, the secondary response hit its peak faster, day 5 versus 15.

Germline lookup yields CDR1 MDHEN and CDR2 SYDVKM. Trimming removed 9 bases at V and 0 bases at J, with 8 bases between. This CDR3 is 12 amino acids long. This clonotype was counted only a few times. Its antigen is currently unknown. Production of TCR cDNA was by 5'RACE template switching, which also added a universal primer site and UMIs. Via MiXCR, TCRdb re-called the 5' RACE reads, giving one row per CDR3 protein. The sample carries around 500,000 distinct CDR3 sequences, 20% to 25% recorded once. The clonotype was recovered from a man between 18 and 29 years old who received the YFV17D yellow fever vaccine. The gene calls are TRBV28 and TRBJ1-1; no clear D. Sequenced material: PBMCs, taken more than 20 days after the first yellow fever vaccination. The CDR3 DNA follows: TGTGCCAGTCGAATTATGAACACTGAAGCTTTCTTT. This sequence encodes CASRIMNTEAFF.